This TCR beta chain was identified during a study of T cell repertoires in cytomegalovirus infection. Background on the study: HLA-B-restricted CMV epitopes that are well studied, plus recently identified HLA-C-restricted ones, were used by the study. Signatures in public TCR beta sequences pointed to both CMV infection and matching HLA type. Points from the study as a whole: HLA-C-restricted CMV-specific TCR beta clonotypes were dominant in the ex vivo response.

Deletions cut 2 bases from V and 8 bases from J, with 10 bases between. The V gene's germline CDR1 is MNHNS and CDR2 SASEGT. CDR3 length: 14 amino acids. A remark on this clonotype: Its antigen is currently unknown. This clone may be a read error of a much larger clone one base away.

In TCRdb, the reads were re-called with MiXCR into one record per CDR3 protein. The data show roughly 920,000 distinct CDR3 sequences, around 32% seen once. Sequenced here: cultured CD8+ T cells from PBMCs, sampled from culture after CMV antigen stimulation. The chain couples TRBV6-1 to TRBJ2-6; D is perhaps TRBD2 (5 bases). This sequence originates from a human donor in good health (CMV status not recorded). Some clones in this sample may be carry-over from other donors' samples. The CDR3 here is CASSEPPGTNVLTF. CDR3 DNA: TGTGCCAGCAGTGAACCCCCCGGGACCAACGTCCTGACTTTC.